A selection of T cell receptor beta chains follows, all from one sample in a study of tumor-infiltrating lymphocytes in primary liver carcinoma. MiXCR, applied by TCRdb to the multiplex PCR reads, yields one record per CDR3 protein. The repertoire holds 40,000 to 60,000 distinct CDR3 sequences, approximately 70% seen once, with just under 30% in the top ten. Material: liver tumor tissue from sampling region 5. The receptor source for this set is a man aged 40-49 years with primary liver carcinoma and hepatitis B virus infection. CDR3s include the opening cysteine and the closing phenylalanine or tryptophan. Each record gives: D gene, J gene, clone size, V gene, CDR3 DNA, CDR3 protein. The D gene is left open where the match is weak. Clone size is given for some rows only: seen once, a few or many times, or a class if the clone is expanded.

TRBD2 TRBJ2-7 NA TRBV28 TGTGCCAGCAGTTTTTTGAGGCGGGGGGGAGAGCAGTACTTC CASSFLRRGGEQYF
TRBD2 TRBJ2-7 NA TRBV25-1 TGTGCCACCAGCGGGATCAGTTGGGGACCCTTCACCTACGAGGAGTACTTC CATSGISWGPFTYEEYF
TRBD1 TRBJ2-7 NA TRBV29-1 TGCAGCGTTGGACAGGGGACCTATGAGCAGTACTTC CSVGQGTYEQYF
TRBD1 TRBJ2-7 many TRBV15 TGTGCCACCAGCGCACGGACAGGGAGATACGAGCAGTACTTC CATSARTGRYEQYF
NA TRBJ2-1 NA TRBV6-5 TGTGCCAGCAGATCAATAGGGGGTTCCTACAATGAGCAGTTCTTC CASRSIGGSYNEQFF
NA TRBJ1-4 NA TRBV4-1 TGCGCCAGCGGCCGGGCCAGACAGGAAGGTCTGTTTTTT CASGRARQEGLFF
TRBD1 TRBJ2-7 medium-sized TRBV6-5 TGTGCCAGCAGTCCATCCCGGGACAGGGTGGAGCAGTACTTC CASSPSRDRVEQYF
NA TRBJ2-1 NA TRBV11-1 TGTGCCAGCAGCTTAGTCCGGGCTAATGAGCAGTTCTTC CASSLVRANEQFF
NA TRBJ2-2 NA TRBV19 TGTACCAGTAATATCACGGCCACCGGGGAGCTGTTTTTT CTSNITATGELFF
TRBD1 TRBJ1-4 few TRBV19 TGTGCCAGTAGTATAGGGACAGGGCCTGAAAAACTGTTTTTT CASSIGTGPEKLFF
NA TRBJ1-6 NA TRBV7-2 TGTGCCAGCCGCCCGGGAGAGACCAATTCACCCCTCCACTTT CASRPGETNSPLHF
TRBD1 TRBJ2-1 many TRBV7-9 TGTGCCAGCAGCTTACCCTCCCGGACAGGGTTTTATGAGCAGTTCTTC CASSLPSRTGFYEQFF
NA TRBJ1-2 NA TRBV6-5 TGTGCCGGGCTCAGGTCCCCTGCGGATGGCTGCACCTTC CAGLRSPADGCTF
NA TRBJ2-2 NA TRBV6-1 TGTGCCAGCAACCAGGTTAGGCGGGCGAATACCGGGGAGCTGTTTTTT CASNQVRRANTGELFF
NA TRBJ1-1 NA TRBV5-1 TGCGCTATCAGCTCCGGGGCTAACACTGAAGCTTTCTTC CAISSGANTEAFF
TRBD2 TRBJ2-4 once TRBV12-3/TRBV12-4 TGTGCCAGCAGCATGAACGCGGGAGACGGGAACATTCAGTACTTC CASSMNAGDGNIQYF
NA TRBJ2-7 NA TRBV6-5 TGTGTCAGTAGTGCTGGACCGGACAGATTATACTTC CVSSAGPDRLYF
TRBD2 TRBJ2-5 many TRBV5-1 TGCGCCAGCAGCTCAGGGACTAGCGGGGTCCAAGAGACCCAGTACTTC CASSSGTSGVQETQYF
NA TRBJ2-3 NA TRBV10-1 TGCGCCAACAGCCCAGGGGGGGCCTCTACAGATACACAGTATTTT CANSPGGASTDTQYF
NA TRBJ2-7 NA TRBV28 TGTGCCATTCAGACAGCCGGAACTTCCTATGAGCAGTACTTC CAIQTAGTSYEQYF
NA TRBJ2-7 NA TRBV6-1 TGTGCCAACAGTAACGGATCCTACGAGCAGTACTTC CANSNGSYEQYF
NA TRBJ2-5 few TRBV30 TGTGCCTGGAGGGGCGATTGGGAGACCCAGTACTTC CAWRGDWETQYF
NA TRBJ1-1 NA TRBV5-4 TGTGCCAGCTGCTTGGACTATAACACTGCAGCTTTCTTT CASCLDYNTAAFF
NA TRBJ2-5 many TRBV6-1 TGTGCCAGCAGTGAACTGGGGCTAGAGACCCAGTACTTC CASSELGLETQYF
TRBD2 TRBJ2-7 NA TRBV12-3/TRBV12-4 TGTGCCAGCAGTCTCCTAGCGGGTGTCTACGAGCGGTACTTC CASSLLAGVYERYF
TRBD1 TRBJ2-1 many TRBV7-9 TGTGCCAGCAGCTTCGAGCCGGGACAGGCTTCACAACGTGAGCAGTTCTTC CASSFEPGQASQREQFF
NA TRBJ2-5 NA TRBV11-2 TGTGCCAGCACCTTAGATATTCTGGAGACACAGTACTTC CASTLDILETQYF
NA TRBJ2-1 many TRBV6-2/TRBV6-3 TGTGCCAGCAGTTTAGAGAACTACAATGAGCAGTTCTTC CASSLENYNEQFF
NA TRBJ2-7 NA TRBV6-5 TGTGCCAGCAGTTACTCGTACGTCAGGATAGGGGCATTCCCTCAATACTTC CASSYSYVRIGAFPQYF
NA TRBJ2-6 many TRBV21-1 TGTGCCAGCAGACCTGAACGGGACAGGAACTTCTCTGGGGCCAACGTCCTGACTTTC CASRPERDRNFSGANVLTF
TRBD2 TRBJ2-3 NA TRBV11-2 TGTGCCAGCAGCCGACTAGCGGGAGGGTCTCTGGGCACAGATACGCAGTATTTT CASSRLAGGSLGTDTQYF
TRBD2 TRBJ2-1 NA TRBV12-3/TRBV12-4 TGTGCCAACAGTTTTAGGGGAGCGGGAGAAGGCTCCTACAATGAGCAGTTCTTC CANSFRGAGEGSYNEQFF
TRBD2 TRBJ2-1 NA TRBV5-1 TGCGCCAGCAACTTTCTAGCGGGAGGAGTTAATAAGCAGTTCTTC CASNFLAGGVNKQFF
NA TRBJ1-5 NA TRBV6-1 TGTGCCGGCAGTGTGGAGGCTGGTATTGAACCCCAGCATTTT CAGSVEAGIEPQHF
NA TRBJ2-6 NA TRBV11-2 TGTGCCAGCAGCTTACCTCGGGGAAGAGGGGCCAACGTCATGACTTTC CASSLPRGRGANVMTF
NA TRBJ2-2 NA TRBV5-5 TGTGCCAGCAGGGGGACCGGGGACAAGTCGAACACCGGGAAGCTGTTTTTT CASRGTGDKSNTGKLFF
NA TRBJ2-1 NA TRBV11-2 TGTACCAGCAGCCTGGAATACAATGAGCAGTTCTTC CTSSLEYNEQFF
NA TRBJ2-3 NA TRBV6-6 TGTGCCAGCAGTTTCCCCAATCAGCCCCAGTATTTT CASSFPNQPQYF
NA TRBJ2-5 many TRBV6-1 TGTGCCAGCAGGCGAGTTCCAGGAGAGACCCAGTACTTC CASRRVPGETQYF
TRBD2 TRBJ2-1 many TRBV6-5 TGTGCCAGCAGTCCGGGACTAGCGGGAGTCAGTGAGCAGTTCTTC CASSPGLAGVSEQFF
NA TRBJ2-7 NA TRBV11-2 TGTGCCAGTGCCCCCTTGGAAGCGGTCCACTACGAGCAGTACTTC CASAPLEAVHYEQYF
NA TRBJ1-1 NA TRBV5-1 TGCGCCAGCGGCTTCGGGGCTAACACTGAAGCTTTCTTT CASGFGANTEAFF
NA TRBJ2-3 NA TRBV11-2 TGTGCCACCCACAAGGCTAGCGCAGATACGCAGTATTTT CATHKASADTQYF
NA TRBJ2-1 NA TRBV29-1 TGCAGCGTCCGGGGGAGCTACATTGATCAGTTCTTC CSVRGSYIDQFF
TRBD2 TRBJ2-3 NA TRBV6-1 TGTGTCAGCAGTGAACCAGCTAGCGGGCCGTATAGCACATATACGCATTATTTT CVSSEPASGPYSTYTHYF
TRBD2 TRBJ2-1 many TRBV28 TGTGCCAGCAGTTTATCGGGGACTAGGTCCGAGCAGTTCTTC CASSLSGTRSEQFF
TRBD1 TRBJ2-7 NA TRBV10-3 TGTGCCATCAGTGATACCGGGACAGGGGGCTCCTACGAGCAGTACTTC CAISDTGTGGSYEQYF
NA TRBJ2-3 NA TRBV6-5 TGTGCCGGCGTCACGCAATATTTT CAGVTQYF
NA TRBJ2-7 NA TRBV11-2 TGTGCCAGCTCATGGTCGGGCAGTCTACGAGGACAGTACTTC CASSWSGSLRGQYF
NA TRBJ1-5 NA TRBV6-1 TGTGCCAGCAGTACGGAGGCTGGTGTTGAACCCCAGCATTTT CASSTEAGVEPQHF
NA TRBJ2-2 NA TRBV12-3/TRBV12-4 TGTGCCAGCGGTTTATATCAAGGGTCCAACACCGGGGAGCTGTTTTTT CASGLYQGSNTGELFF
TRBD2 TRBJ2-7 NA TRBV11-2 TGTGGCAGCAACCAGTATTCGGGAGGGGGCTACGAGCAGTACTTC CGSNQYSGGGYEQYF
NA TRBJ2-3 NA TRBV6-1 TGTGCCAGCAGGCGAACGGGGGTTACGCAGTATTTT CASRRTGVTQYF